This TCR beta chain was captured in a study of tumor and adjacent non-tumor tissue in lung cancer. Whole-study results and caveats: Top 100 clones took a larger repertoire share in normal lung. Tumor tissue had significantly higher TCR diversity than normal lung. Higher tumor TCR diversity was associated with shorter survival.

This sample's RNA came from whole unsorted tissue. Chemotherapy-naive patients with new lung cancer underwent thoracic surgery in China, August–late 2014. This CDR3 contains 15 residues. Germline V gene lookup returns CDR1 SGHNT and CDR2 YENEEA. The library came from three nested PCR rounds adapted from ARM-PCR protocols. Via MiXCR, TCRdb re-called the multiplex PCR reads, giving one row per CDR3 protein. The sample holds about 110,000 distinct CDR3 sequences, over 70% seen once. A word on this clonotype: Its antigen is still unknown. Sequence at one end of the junction differs from germline and may be a read error.

The chain carries TRBV11-3 and TRBJ2-3; D might be TRBD2 (5 bases). Input material: lung tumor tissue. The sequence was collected from a man between 65 and 85 years old with non-small cell lung cancer. CDR3 loop: CVSTRREVSSDTQYF. As DNA, the CDR3 is TGTGTCAGCACACGTCGGGAAGTAAGCTCAGATACGCAGTATTTT.